The clone carrying this TCR beta chain was counted at least ten times. Antigen: not known. TCRdb re-called the reads through MiXCR, storing one row per CDR3 protein. Of about 180,000 distinct CDR3 sequences listed, under 15% were seen once; the top ten hold 25% to 30%. The data derive from a study of T cell repertoires in cytomegalovirus infection. Study-level background: From public TCR beta signatures came an indication of both CMV infection and matching HLA type. Study-wide points: Accumulated public TCR beta family frequency recognized individuals carrying CMV together with the relevant HLA. HLA-C-restricted CMV clonotypes gave the most frequent clonotype in two of eight donors.

The germline V gene encodes CDR1 SQVTM and CDR2 ANQGSEA. This CDR3 has 14 amino acids. The ends lost 5 bases at V and 3 bases at J; junction bases unmatched: 2. The sequence came from a human donor in good health (CMV status not recorded). Some clones in this sample may be carry-over from other donors' samples. Specimen: PBMCs. This rearrangement joins TRBV29-1 to TRBJ2-2; 11 bases line up with TRBD1. The CDR3, as DNA: TGCAGCGTTCGGACAGGGGGCTACACCGGGGAGCTGTTTTTT. This sequence encodes CSVRTGGYTGELFF.